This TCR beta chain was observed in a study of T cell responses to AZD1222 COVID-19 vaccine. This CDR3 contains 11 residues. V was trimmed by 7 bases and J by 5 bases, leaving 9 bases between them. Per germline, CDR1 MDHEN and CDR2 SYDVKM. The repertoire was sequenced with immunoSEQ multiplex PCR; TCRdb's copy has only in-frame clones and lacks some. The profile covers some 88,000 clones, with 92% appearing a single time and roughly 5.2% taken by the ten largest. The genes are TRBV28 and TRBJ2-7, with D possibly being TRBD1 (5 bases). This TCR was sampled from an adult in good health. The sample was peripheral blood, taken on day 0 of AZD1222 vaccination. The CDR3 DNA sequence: TGTGCCAGCACAGGGTCCCACGAGCAGTACTTC. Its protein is CASTGSHEQYF.